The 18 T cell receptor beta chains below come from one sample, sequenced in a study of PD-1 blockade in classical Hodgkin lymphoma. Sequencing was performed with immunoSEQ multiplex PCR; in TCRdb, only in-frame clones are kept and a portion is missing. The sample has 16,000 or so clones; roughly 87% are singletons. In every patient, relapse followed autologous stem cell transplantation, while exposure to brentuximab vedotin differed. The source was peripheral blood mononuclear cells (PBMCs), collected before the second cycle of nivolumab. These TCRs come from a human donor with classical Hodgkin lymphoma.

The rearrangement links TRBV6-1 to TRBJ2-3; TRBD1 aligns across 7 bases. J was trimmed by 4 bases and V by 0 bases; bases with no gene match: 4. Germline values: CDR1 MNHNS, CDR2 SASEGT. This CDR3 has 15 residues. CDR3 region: CASSEAATGPDTQYF. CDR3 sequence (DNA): TGTGCCAGCAGTGAAGCGGCGACAGGGCCAGATACGCAGTATTTT.

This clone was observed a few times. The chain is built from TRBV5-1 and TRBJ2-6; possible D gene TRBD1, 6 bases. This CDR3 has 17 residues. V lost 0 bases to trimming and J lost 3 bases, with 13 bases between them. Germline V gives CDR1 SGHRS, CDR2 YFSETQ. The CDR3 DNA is TGCGCCAGCAGCTTGGCGTACTTAGGGGGTGGGGCCAACGTCCTGACTTTC. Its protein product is CASSLAYLGGGANVLTF.

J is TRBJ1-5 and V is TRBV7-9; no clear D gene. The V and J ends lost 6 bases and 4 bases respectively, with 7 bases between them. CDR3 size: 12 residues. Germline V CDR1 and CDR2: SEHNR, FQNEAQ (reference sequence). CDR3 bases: TGTGCCAGCAGTCTCTTAAATCAGCCCCAGCATTTT. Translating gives CASSLLNQPQHF.

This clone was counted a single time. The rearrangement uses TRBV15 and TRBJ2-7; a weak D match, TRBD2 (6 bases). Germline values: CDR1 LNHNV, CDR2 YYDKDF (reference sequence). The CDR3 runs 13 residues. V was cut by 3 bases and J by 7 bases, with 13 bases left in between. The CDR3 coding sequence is TGTGCCACCAGCAGGGGGAGGTCTGTTGAGCAGTACTTC. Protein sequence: CATSRGRSVEQYF.

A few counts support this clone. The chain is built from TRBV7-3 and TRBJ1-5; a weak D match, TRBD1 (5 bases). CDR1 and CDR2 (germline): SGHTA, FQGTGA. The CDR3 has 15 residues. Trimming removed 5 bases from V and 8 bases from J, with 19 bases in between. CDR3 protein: CASSAGPGGGKPQHF. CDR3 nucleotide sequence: TGTGCCAGCAGCGCGGGACCGGGAGGAGGGAAGCCCCAGCATTTT.

The CDR3 sequence: CASTRGLYSNQPQHF. CDR3 nucleotide sequence: TGTGCCAGCACCCGAGGGTTATATAGCAATCAGCCCCAGCATTTT. V and J are TRBV5-6 and TRBJ1-5; no reliable D call. The CDR3 consists of 15 residues. The germline gives CDR1 SGHDT, CDR2 YYEEEE. V lost 6 bases, J lost 0 bases, and 13 bases lay in between.

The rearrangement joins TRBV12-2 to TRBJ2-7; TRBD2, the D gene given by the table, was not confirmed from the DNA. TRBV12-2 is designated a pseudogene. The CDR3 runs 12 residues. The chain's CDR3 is CASRLRFHEQYF. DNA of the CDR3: TGTGCAAGTCGCTTACGGTTCCACGAGCAGTACTTC.

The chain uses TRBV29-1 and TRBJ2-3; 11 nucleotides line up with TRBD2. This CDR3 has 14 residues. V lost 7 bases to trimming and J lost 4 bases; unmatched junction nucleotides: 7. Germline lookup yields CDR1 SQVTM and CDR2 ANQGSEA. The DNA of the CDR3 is TGCAGCGCCCTACTAGCGGGGGTGGCAGATACGCAGTATTTT. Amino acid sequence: CSALLAGVADTQYF.

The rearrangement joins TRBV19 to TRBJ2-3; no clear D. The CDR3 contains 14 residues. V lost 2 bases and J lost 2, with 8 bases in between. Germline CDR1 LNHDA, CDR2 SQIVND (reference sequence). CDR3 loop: CASSILDSTDTQYF. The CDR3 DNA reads TGTGCCAGTAGTATACTTGATTCCACAGATACGCAGTATTTT.

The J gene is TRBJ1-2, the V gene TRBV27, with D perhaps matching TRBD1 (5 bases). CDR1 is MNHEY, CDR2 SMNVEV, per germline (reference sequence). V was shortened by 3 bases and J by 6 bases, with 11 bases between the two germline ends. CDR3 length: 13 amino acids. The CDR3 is CASSLTTGHGYTF. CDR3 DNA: TGTGCCAGCAGTTTGACCACGGGACATGGCTACACCTTC.

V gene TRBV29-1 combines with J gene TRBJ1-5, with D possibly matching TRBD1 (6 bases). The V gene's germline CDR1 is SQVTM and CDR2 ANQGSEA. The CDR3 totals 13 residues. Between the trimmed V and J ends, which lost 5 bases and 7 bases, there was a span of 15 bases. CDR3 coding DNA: TGCAGCGTTCTCCAGGGGTCGGGACAGCCCCAGCATTTT. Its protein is CSVLQGSGQPQHF.

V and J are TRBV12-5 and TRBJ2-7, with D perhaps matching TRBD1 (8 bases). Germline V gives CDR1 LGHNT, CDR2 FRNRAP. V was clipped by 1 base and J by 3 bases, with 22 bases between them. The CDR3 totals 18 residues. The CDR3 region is CASGLDPSGQGGIYEQYF. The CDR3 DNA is TGTGCTAGTGGTTTGGACCCCTCAGGACAGGGAGGGATCTACGAGCAGTACTTC.

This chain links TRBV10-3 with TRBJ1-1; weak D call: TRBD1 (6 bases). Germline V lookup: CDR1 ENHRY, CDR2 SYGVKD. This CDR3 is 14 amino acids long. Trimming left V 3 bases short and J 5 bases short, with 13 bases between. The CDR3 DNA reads TGTGCCATCAGTGACAGGGGCCAACGGACTGAAGCTTTCTTT. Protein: CAISDRGQRTEAFF.

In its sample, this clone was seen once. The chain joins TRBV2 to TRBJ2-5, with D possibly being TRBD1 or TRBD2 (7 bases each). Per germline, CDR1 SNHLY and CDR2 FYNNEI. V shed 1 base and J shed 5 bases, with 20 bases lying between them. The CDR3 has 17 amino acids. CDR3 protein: CASSEGTETGRGETQYF. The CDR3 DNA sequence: TGTGCCAGCAGTGAAGGAACGGAGACAGGGAGGGGGGAGACCCAGTACTTC.

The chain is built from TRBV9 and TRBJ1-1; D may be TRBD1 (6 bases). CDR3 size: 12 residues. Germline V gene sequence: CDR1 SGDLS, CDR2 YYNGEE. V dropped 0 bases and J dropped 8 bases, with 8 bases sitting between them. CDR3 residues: CASSVGGGEAFF. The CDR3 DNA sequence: TGTGCCAGCAGCGTAGGCGGGGGCGAAGCTTTCTTT.

The CDR3 spells CASIPQGLFNTDTQYF. The CDR3, as DNA: TGTGCCAGCATCCCACAGGGGTTGTTCAACACAGATACGCAGTATTTT. The rearrangement links TRBV2 to TRBJ2-3; 7 bases line up with TRBD1. The CDR3 is made up of 16 amino acids. The J segment lost 2 bases and the V segment lost 7 bases, leaving 12 bases of the junction unmatched. Germline CDR1 is SNHLY and CDR2 is FYNNEI.

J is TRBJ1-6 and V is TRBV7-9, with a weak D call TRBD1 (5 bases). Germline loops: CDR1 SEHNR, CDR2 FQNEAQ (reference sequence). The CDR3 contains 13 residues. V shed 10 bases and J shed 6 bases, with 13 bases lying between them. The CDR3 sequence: CATRGGGNSPLHF. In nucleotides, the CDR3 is TGTGCCACCCGGGGGGGAGGTAATTCACCCCTCCACTTT.

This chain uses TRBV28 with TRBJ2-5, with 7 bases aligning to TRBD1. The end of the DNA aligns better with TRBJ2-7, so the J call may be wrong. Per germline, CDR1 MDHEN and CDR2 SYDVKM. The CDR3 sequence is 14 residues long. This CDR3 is CASRLTGYLYEQYF. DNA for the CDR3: TGTGCCAGCAGGCTGACAGGGTACCTCTACGAGCAGTACTTC.